What follows are 10 T cell receptor beta chains derived from one specimen sequenced in a study of beta chain features in type 1 diabetes. Study-wide points: Among all four CD4+ subsets, Type 1 diabetes patients had TCRB CDR3s that were moderately but significantly shorter.

The study reverse transcribed the entire isolated RNA, so it sequenced expressed TCRB transcripts. Sequencing was performed with immunoSEQ multiplex PCR; in TCRdb, only in-frame clones are kept and a portion is missing. The sample has over 200,000 clones, around 9.9% seen once. No antigens are known for them. The material sequenced was naive CD4+ T cells from blood. The receptors come from a man younger than 40 with type 1 diabetes.

This chain uses TRBV4-1 with TRBJ1-1, with TRBD1 as a possible D gene (6 bases). The CDR3 extends over 18 amino acids. With 0 bases removed from V and 1 base from J, the gap between germline ends came to 18 bases. The germline V gene has CDR1 MGHRA and CDR2 YSYEKL. Here the CDR3 reads CASSQDSARGAGNTEAFF. CDR3 nucleotide sequence: TGCGCCAGCAGCCAAGATTCCGCCCGGGGGGCTGGGAACACTGAAGCTTTCTTT.

This clone was seen more than once but under ten times. This chain links TRBV7-3 with TRBJ2-1, with D maybe TRBD2 (5 bases). Trimming stripped 3 bases from V and 8 bases from J, with 11 bases between. Germline lookup yields CDR1 SGHTA and CDR2 FQGTGA. This CDR3 region has 13 residues. CDR3 in DNA: TGTGCCAGCAGCTTTCGGGCCGGGGATGAGCAGTTCTTC. This sequence encodes CASSFRAGDEQFF.

The gene calls are TRBV30 and TRBJ2-3, with unresolved D. Germline CDR1 GTSNPN, CDR2 SVGIG (reference sequence). This CDR3 is built from 12 residues. V was trimmed by 3 bases and J by 1 base, leaving 5 bases between them. The DNA of the CDR3 is TGTGCCTGGAGACCGGGCACAGATACGCAGTATTTT. This encodes CAWRPGTDTQYF.

This sequence joins TRBV7-2 and TRBJ2-2; no reliable D call. The V and J ends lost 4 bases and 5 bases respectively, with 8 bases between them. The CDR3 length is 13 residues. The V gene's germline CDR1 is SGHTA and CDR2 FQGNSA. CDR3 sequence (DNA): TGTGCCAGCAGCTCCCACGGGACCGGGGAGCTGTTTTTT. Translated: CASSSHGTGELFF.

This clone was counted only a few times. The gene calls are TRBV5-4 and TRBJ2-5; TRBD2 is a possible D gene (5 bases). V lost 3 bases, J lost 1 base, and 10 bases lay in between. Germline assignment: CDR1 SGHNT and CDR2 YYREEE (reference sequence). CDR3 length: 14 residues. DNA of the CDR3: TGTGCCAGCAGCTACCGAGGGTCCCAAGAGACCCAGTACTTC. Its protein product is CASSYRGSQETQYF.

V is TRBV4-1 and J is TRBJ1-2, with D possibly matching TRBD1 (5 bases). The CDR3 extends over 13 amino acids. Between the trimmed V and J ends, which lost 3 bases and 2 bases, there was a span of 7 bases. The germline V gene has CDR1 MGHRA and CDR2 YSYEKL. CDR3 in amino acids: CASSQRDNYGYTF. For the CDR3, the DNA is TGCGCCAGCAGCCAGCGGGACAACTATGGCTACACCTTC.

This clone appeared a few times. A read error may account for a junction end that differs from germline. This rearrangement joins TRBV9 to TRBJ2-7; D may be TRBD1 (6 bases). The CDR3 has 9 amino acids. Germline V gives CDR1 SGDLS, CDR2 YYNGEE. The CDR3 loop reads CANQGRPSF. In nucleotides, the CDR3 is TGTGCCAACCAGGGGCGACCTAGCTTC.

This clone came up once. The chain combines TRBV15 with TRBJ1-4; weak D call: TRBD1 (5 bases). In germline, CDR1 is LNHNV, CDR2 YYDKDF (reference sequence). Trimming shortened V by 2 bases and J by 1 base, and 8 bases separated the two germline ends. The CDR3 contains 15 residues. DNA for the CDR3: TGTGCCACCAGCAGACCGCAGGGAACTAATGAAAAACTGTTTTTT. It encodes CATSRPQGTNEKLFF.

To note about this clone: Other DNA sequences in this specimen translate into the identical CDR3. The chain is built from TRBV7-2 and TRBJ2-5; 12 bases map to TRBD2. The ends lost 8 bases at V and 3 bases at J; junction bases unmatched: 1. The CDR3 is 13 residues long. Germline CDR1 and CDR2: SGHTA and FQGNSA. This CDR3 reads CASSSGGEETQYF. The CDR3 DNA is TGTGCCAGCTCTAGCGGGGGGGAAGAGACCCAGTACTTC.

The chain has TRBV4-2 and TRBJ2-3; D is undetermined. This CDR3 contains 13 residues. Germline assignment: CDR1 LGHNA and CDR2 YNFKEQ. Trimming pared 0 bases from V and 4 bases from J, leaving 5 bases between. The CDR3 spells CASSQDGPDTQYF. The CDR3, as DNA: TGTGCCAGCAGCCAAGATGGCCCAGATACGCAGTATTTT.